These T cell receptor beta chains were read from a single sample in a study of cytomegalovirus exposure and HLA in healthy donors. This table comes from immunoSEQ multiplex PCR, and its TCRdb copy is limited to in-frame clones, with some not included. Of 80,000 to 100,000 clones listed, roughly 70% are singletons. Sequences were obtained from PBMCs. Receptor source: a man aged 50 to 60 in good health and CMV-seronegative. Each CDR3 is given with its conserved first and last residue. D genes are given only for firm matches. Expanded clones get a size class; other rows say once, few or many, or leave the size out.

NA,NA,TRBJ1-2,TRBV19,CASRQGWGHNYGYTF,TGTGCCAGTAGGCAAGGCTGGGGACACAACTATGGCTACACCTTC
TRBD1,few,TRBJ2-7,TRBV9,CASSVQGGRGLYEQYF,TGTGCCAGCAGCGTACAAGGGGGCAGGGGGCTCTACGAGCAGTACTTC
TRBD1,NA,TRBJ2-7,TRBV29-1,CSVEDVRQGYEQYF,TGCAGCGTTGAAGATGTCAGACAGGGCTACGAGCAGTACTTC
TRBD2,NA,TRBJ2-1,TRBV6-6,CAIPGASGSIDEQFF,TGTGCCATCCCCGGGGCTAGCGGGAGTATCGATGAGCAGTTCTTC
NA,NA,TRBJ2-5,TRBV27,CASWGVWGFPETQYF,TGTGCCAGCTGGGGCGTTTGGGGATTTCCAGAGACCCAGTACTTC
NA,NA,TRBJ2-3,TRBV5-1,CASSTTAATDTQYF,TGCGCCAGCAGCACGACAGCCGCCACAGATACGCAGTATTTT
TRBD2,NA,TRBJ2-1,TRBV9,CASSGVSSGRAFNEQFF,TGTGCCAGCAGCGGGGTTTCGAGCGGGAGGGCCTTCAATGAGCAGTTCTTC
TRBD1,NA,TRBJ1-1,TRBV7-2,CASSSTGGRGNTEAFF,TGTGCCAGCAGCTCGACAGGGGGCCGGGGGAACACTGAAGCTTTCTTT
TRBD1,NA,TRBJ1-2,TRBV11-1,CAGSHPGTGGLYGYTF,TGTGCCGGCAGCCATCCCGGGACAGGGGGACTCTATGGCTACACCTTC
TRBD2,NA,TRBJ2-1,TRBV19,CASTEPGTSAFNEQFF,TGTGCCAGTACCGAGCCCGGGACTAGCGCCTTCAATGAGCAGTTCTTC
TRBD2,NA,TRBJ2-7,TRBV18,CASSLSSLAGGMGEQYF,TGTGCCAGCTCACTCTCCTCCCTTGCGGGGGGGATGGGGGAGCAGTACTTC
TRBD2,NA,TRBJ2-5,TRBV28,CASSSQGVGWGTSGGETQYF,TGTGCCAGCAGTTCCCAGGGAGTCGGTTGGGGGACTAGCGGGGGAGAGACCCAGTACTTC
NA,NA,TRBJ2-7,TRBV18,CASSPETGTYEQYF,TGTGCCAGCTCACCCGAGACAGGGACTTACGAGCAGTACTTC
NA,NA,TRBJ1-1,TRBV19,CASRRDGWGMNTEAFF,TGTGCCAGTAGAAGGGATGGTTGGGGCATGAACACTGAAGCTTTCTTT
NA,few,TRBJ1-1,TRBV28,CASSSGTFEAFF,TGTGCCAGCAGTTCAGGGACATTTGAAGCTTTCTTT
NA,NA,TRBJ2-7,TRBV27,CASRQGGGSYEQYF,TGTGCCAGCAGACAGGGTGGGGGATCCTACGAGCAGTACTTC
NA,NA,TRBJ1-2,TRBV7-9,CSSSLDIYGYTF,TGTTCCAGCAGCCTGGACATCTATGGCTACACCTTC
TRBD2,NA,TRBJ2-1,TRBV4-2,CASSQERGIHEQFF,TGTGCCAGCAGCCAAGAGCGGGGGATACATGAGCAGTTCTTC
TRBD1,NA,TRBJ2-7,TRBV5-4,CASSSGTGLFGQYF,TGTGCCAGCAGCTCCGGGACAGGGTTGTTCGGGCAGTACTTC
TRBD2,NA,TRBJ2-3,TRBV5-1,CASSPGSGSADTQYF,TGCGCCAGCAGTCCTGGTAGCGGGAGTGCAGATACGCAGTATTTT
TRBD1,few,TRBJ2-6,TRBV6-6,CASNRDRGSIVLTF,TGTGCCAGCAACCGGGACAGGGGGAGCATCGTCCTGACTTTC
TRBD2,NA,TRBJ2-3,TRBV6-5,CASSPTSGGADTQYF,TGTGCCAGCAGTCCGACTAGCGGGGGGGCAGATACGCAGTATTTT
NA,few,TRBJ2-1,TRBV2,CASSDGGRGNEQFF,TGTGCCAGCAGTGATGGGGGGAGAGGCAATGAGCAGTTCTTC
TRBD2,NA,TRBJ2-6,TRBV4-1,CASSQPGGGSAVSYAGANVLTF,TGCGCCAGCAGCCAACCGGGGGGTGGGTCGGCGGTTTCCTATGCCGGGGCCAACGTCCTGACTTTC
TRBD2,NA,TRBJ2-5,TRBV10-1,CASSAGGTQETQYF,TGCGCCAGCAGTGCGGGGGGGACTCAAGAGACCCAGTACTTC
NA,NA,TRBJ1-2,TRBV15,CATSRDPLLGVGYGYTF,TGTGCCACCAGCAGAGATCCCCTGTTAGGGGTAGGATATGGCTACACCTTC
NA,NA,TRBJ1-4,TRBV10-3,CAISESRGPTNEKLFF,TGTGCCATCAGTGAGTCGAGAGGTCCGACTAATGAAAAACTGTTTTTT
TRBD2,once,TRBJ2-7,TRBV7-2,CASSPRTSGGGEQYF,TGTGCCAGCAGCCCACGGACTAGCGGGGGAGGTGAGCAGTACTTC
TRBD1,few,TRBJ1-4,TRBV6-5,CVVRGQTNEKLFF,TGTGTTGTCAGGGGGCAAACTAATGAAAAACTGTTTTTT
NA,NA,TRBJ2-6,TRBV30,CAWNQDNSGANVLTF,TGTGCCTGGAACCAGGACAACTCTGGGGCCAACGTCCTGACTTTC
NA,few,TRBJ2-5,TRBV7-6,CASSLIPAETQYF,TGTGCCAGCAGCTTAATTCCTGCGGAGACCCAGTACTTC
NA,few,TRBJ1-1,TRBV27,CASSLYGRWDTEAFF,TGTGCCAGCAGTTTATACGGGAGGTGGGACACTGAAGCTTTCTTT
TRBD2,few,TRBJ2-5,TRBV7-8,CASSLARRLAGGGETQYF,TGTGCCAGCAGCTTAGCTCGGCGGCTAGCGGGGGGAGGAGAGACCCAGTACTTC
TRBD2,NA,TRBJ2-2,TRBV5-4,CASSRGLAGVAGELFF,TGTGCCAGCAGCAGGGGACTAGCGGGAGTTGCCGGGGAGCTGTTTTTT
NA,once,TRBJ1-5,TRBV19,CASSIGTVSNQPQHF,TGTGCCAGTAGTATAGGGACAGTTAGCAATCAGCCCCAGCATTTT
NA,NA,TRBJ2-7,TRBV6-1,CASSEASTYEQYF,TGTGCCAGCAGTGAAGCGAGCACCTACGAGCAGTACTTC
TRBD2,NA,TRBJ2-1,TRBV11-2,CASSLVAGTNEQFF,TGTGCCAGCAGCTTAGTAGCGGGAACGAATGAGCAGTTCTTC
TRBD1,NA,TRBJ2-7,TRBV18,CASSPGQESHEQYF,TGTGCCAGCTCCCCGGGACAGGAATCCCACGAGCAGTACTTC
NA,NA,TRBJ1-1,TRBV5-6,CASSFEVGQGEAFF,TGTGCCAGCAGCTTTGAAGTAGGGCAGGGTGAAGCTTTCTTT
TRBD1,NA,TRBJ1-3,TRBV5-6,CASSWPGQGRNTIYF,TGTGCCAGCAGCTGGCCGGGACAGGGAAGAAACACCATATATTTT
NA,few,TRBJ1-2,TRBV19,CASSSGNYGYTF,TGTGCCAGTAGTTCGGGGAACTATGGCTACACCTTC
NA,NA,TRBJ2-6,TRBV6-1,CASSARTVSSGANVLTF,TGTGCCAGCAGTGCGAGGACTGTGAGCTCTGGGGCCAACGTCCTGACTTTC
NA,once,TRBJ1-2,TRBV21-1,CASSKGVGRGDYGYTF,TGTGCCAGCAGCAAAGGAGTAGGTCGGGGGGACTATGGCTACACCTTC
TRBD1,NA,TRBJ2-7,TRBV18,CASSPSDRDSYEQYF,TGTGCCAGCTCACCCTCGGACAGGGACTCCTACGAGCAGTACTTC
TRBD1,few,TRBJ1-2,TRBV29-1,CSVEDFLVTGGYGYTF,TGCAGCGTTGAAGATTTCCTAGTCACAGGGGGCTATGGCTACACCTTC